This TCR beta chain is drawn from a study of shared clonotypes between healthy human individuals. This clone was counted once. The antigen is not known. Every immunoSEQ plate was one replicate of a subset's evenly spread DNA. Replicate PCRs were loaded with about 300 ng DNA from unsorted PBMC, some 30,000 T cell genomes. Assay used: immunoSEQ multiplex PCR; TCRdb lists only in-frame clones, some missing. The data hold approximately 500,000 clones, with more than 65% observed a single time. Study-level findings and limits: An anticipated effect of sequencing depth on clonotype sharing among donors was recognized. Sample collection involved blood only; tissue repertoires are likely different.

V was clipped by 4 bases and J by 8 bases; unmatched bases: 7. The CDR3 consists of 16 residues. Germline CDR1 KGHSH, CDR2 LQKENI. The chain has TRBV18 and TRBJ2-1; 14 bases fit TRBD2. The sequenced material came from PBMCs. This receptor was identified in a woman aged 40-49 years in good health. Some clones in this sample may be carry-over from other donors' samples. DNA for the CDR3: TGTGCCAGCTCACGCGGACTAGCGGGAGGAAGTGATGAGCAGTTCTTC. Translating it yields CASSRGLAGGSDEQFF.